The clone carrying this TCR beta chain appeared a few times. The antigen is unknown. With iRepertoire HTBI primers and Arm-PCR of CDR3 regions, TCR beta libraries were built. One entry per CDR3 protein, called by TCRdb with MiXCR from the multiplex PCR reads. This sample yields some 500,000 distinct CDR3 sequences, of which roughly 13% are seen a single time; 8.5% to 10% belongs to the top ten. The data were obtained in a study of regulatory T cells in long-lasting Graves disease. Stated time point: newly diagnosed GD, antithyroid drugs for less than 3 months. There was RNA extracted from PBMCs, and the TCR library was made from it. Overall study results and limits: Persistent patients shared 2,741 public clonotypes among themselves. Newly diagnosed patients shared fewer, at some 970.

Germline V gene lookup returns CDR1 SGHRS and CDR2 YFSETQ. After removal of 0 bases from V and 6 bases from J, the junction contained 3 bases not matched to a gene. The CDR3 covers 14 residues. The sample was also reused in another study, on T cells in Graves' hyperthyroidism and ophthalmopathy. That publication notes: Ophthalmopathy stood apart from stable hyperthyroidism in a 13 V-J model.

The receptor comes from a man younger than 40 with Graves disease. The sequencing used peripheral blood mononuclear cells (PBMCs), collected at new diagnosis, from a patient treated with antithyroid drugs. The J gene is TRBJ1-5, the V gene TRBV5-1, with 7 bases matching TRBD1. The CDR3 nucleotides are TGCGCCAGCAGCTTGGTAGCAGGGGGTCAGCCCCAGCATTTT. Protein: CASSLVAGGQPQHF.